A single sample gave rise to the 29 T cell receptor beta chains below, sequenced in a study of T cells after yellow fever vaccination. TCRdb redid the calling of the 5' RACE reads with MiXCR, one entry per CDR3 protein. This sample has about 430,000 distinct CDR3 sequences, with about 17% found just once. The sample here was PBMCs, taken before the yellow fever booster vaccination. The receptor set was obtained from a man between 18 and 29 years old who received the YFV17D yellow fever vaccine.

J is TRBJ1-1 and V is TRBV29-1; D is unresolved. The V and J ends lost 5 bases and 1 base respectively, with 11 bases between them. The CDR3 is made up of 13 amino acids. Germline CDR1 SQVTM, CDR2 ANQGSEA. The DNA for the CDR3 is TGCAGCGTTAGCGGTCAGTCGAACACTGAAGCTTTCTTT. This gives the protein CSVSGQSNTEAFF.

The rearrangement uses TRBV24-1 and TRBJ1-4, with D tentatively TRBD1 (6 bases). V was pared by 2 bases and J by 7 bases, with 13 bases between. Per germline, CDR1 KGHDR and CDR2 SFDVKD. CDR3 length: 15 residues. CDR3 in DNA: TGTGCCACCAGTGATTCCGGTGGGGGGGCTGAAAAACTGTTTTTT. Amino acids: CATSDSGGGAEKLFF.

The J gene is TRBJ1-4, the V gene TRBV24-1; D possibly corresponds to TRBD1 (5 bases). V was clipped by 5 bases and J by 1 base, with 10 bases between them. The CDR3 sequence is 15 residues long. Germline V gene data show CDR1 as KGHDR and CDR2 as SFDVKD. CDR3 bases: TGTGCCACCAGTGCCCTGACAGAAACTAATGAAAAACTGTTTTTT. Translated, it gives CATSALTETNEKLFF.

This clonotype occurred a few times. The V call is TRBV24-1, the J call TRBJ2-3; possibly TRBD2 for D (6 bases). The V gene lost 7 bases and the J gene lost 2 bases, with 12 bases spanning the gap. The CDR3 spans 14 residues. Germline V CDR1 and CDR2: KGHDR, SFDVKD. The CDR3 coding sequence is TGTGCCACCAGGTATAGCGGTTACACAGATACGCAGTATTTT. Encoded protein: CATRYSGYTDTQYF.

The genes are TRBV7-9 and TRBJ1-6, with a possible D match to TRBD1 (5 bases). Trimming took off 7 bases at V and 2 bases at J, with 18 bases between the two ends. Germline assignment: CDR1 SEHNR and CDR2 FQNEAQ (reference sequence). The CDR3 is 17 amino acids. This CDR3 is CASNRDPTRAYNSPLHF. In DNA form, the CDR3 reads TGTGCCAGCAATCGGGACCCGACTCGCGCCTATAATTCACCCCTCCACTTT.

The chain links TRBV6-6 to TRBJ2-7, with D unresolved. The CDR3 is 13 amino acids. Trimming took 6 bases from V and 2 from J, leaving 11 bases between them. CDR1 is MNHNY, CDR2 SVGAGI, per germline (reference sequence). The DNA of the CDR3 is TGTGCCAGCAGAGGCTTTGATACCTACGAGCAGTACGTC. As protein: CASRGFDTYEQYV.

This chain joins TRBV7-8 and TRBJ2-7, with a weak D call TRBD1 (5 bases). Germline V lookup: CDR1 SGHVS, CDR2 FQNEAQ. V lost 0 bases to trimming and J lost 3 bases, with 12 bases between them. This CDR3 is 15 amino acids long. CDR3 in amino acids: CASSLALNRIYEQYF. CDR3 bases: TGTGCCAGCAGCTTAGCGCTTAACAGGATCTACGAGCAGTACTTC.

The CDR3 DNA follows: TGTGCCAGCAGCTTTTCCCTAATGGGCCCGGGGCCCCAGCATTTT. Its translation: CASSFSLMGPGPQHF. This chain uses TRBV7-2 with TRBJ1-5; D is unresolved. V was pared by 3 bases and J by 9 bases, with 18 bases between. The CDR3 covers 15 residues. Germline CDR1 is SGHTA and CDR2 is FQGNSA.

The table lists this clonotype with a few counts. The V call is TRBV7-2, the J call TRBJ2-2, with 7 positions matching TRBD2. The V gene end was trimmed by 5 bases and the J gene end by 1 base; junction bases not matched to a gene: 4. The CDR3 length is 15 residues. Per the germline V gene, CDR1 is SGHTA and CDR2 is FQGNSA. The CDR3 protein is CASSLPGGNTGELFF. The CDR3 DNA sequence: TGTGCCAGCAGCCTACCGGGGGGGAACACCGGGGAGCTGTTTTTT. The complete variable domain, with remaining parts taken from reference TRBV7-2 and TRBJ2-2, reads GAGVSQSPSNKVTEKGKDVELRCDPISGHTALYWYRQSLGQGLEFLIYFQGNSAPDKSGLPSDRFSAERTGGSVSTLTIQRTQQEDSAVYLCASSLPGGNTGELFFGEGSRLTVL.

This clonotype was seen only once. The chain carries TRBV7-2 and TRBJ1-5, with D perhaps TRBD1 (5 bases). Looked up from germline, CDR1 is SGHTA and CDR2 is FQGNSA. This CDR3 spans 14 amino acids. The V end lost 5 bases, the J end lost 5 bases, and 13 bases lay between the germline ends. CDR3 bases: TGTGCCAGCAGCCCAGGCGACAGCTATCAGCCCCAGCATTTT. Translated: CASSPGDSYQPQHF.

This clonotype has a count of ten or more. The chain is built from TRBV10-3 and TRBJ2-7; 7 nucleotides line up with TRBD2. Unmatched junction bases numbered 6, after V lost 6 bases and J lost 4 bases. The CDR3 contains 13 residues. Germline lookup yields CDR1 ENHRY and CDR2 SYGVKD. Here the CDR3 DNA reads TGTGCCATCAGCCGCGGGGGAACGTACGAGCAGTACGTC. Protein: CAISRGGTYEQYV.

This chain links TRBV3-1 with TRBJ2-3; 7 bases line up with TRBD2. Germline V gene sequence: CDR1 LGHDT, CDR2 YNNKEL (reference sequence). V was clipped by 1 base and J by 4 bases; unmatched bases: 2. The CDR3 is made up of 14 amino acids. This chain's CDR3 is CASSQVLAADTQYF. The CDR3 DNA sequence: TGTGCCAGCAGCCAAGTGCTAGCGGCAGATACGCAGTATTTT.

The rearrangement links TRBV6-5 to TRBJ2-7; D remains ambiguous. The V and J ends lost 3 bases and 0 bases respectively, with 12 bases between them. Per the germline V gene, CDR1 is MNHEY and CDR2 is SVGAGI. This CDR3 has 15 amino acids. The CDR3 nucleotides are TGTGCCAGCAGTTATGTGGCCAGCAGCTCCTACGAGCAGTACTTC. It codes for CASSYVASSSYEQYF.

This clonotype has a handful of counts. The gene calls are TRBV4-1 and TRBJ2-6; TRBD2 agrees at 8 bases. The J segment lost 0 bases and the V segment lost 4 bases, leaving 5 bases of the junction unmatched. The CDR3 extends over 17 amino acids. Germline assignment: CDR1 MGHRA and CDR2 YSYEKL. CDR3 coding DNA: TGCGCCAGCAGCCCCCGCGGGAGGTCCTCTGGGGCCAACGTCCTGACTTTC. Protein product: CASSPRGRSSGANVLTF.

This clonotype was recorded a few times. The V and J genes are TRBV7-2 and TRBJ1-5; 8 bases agree with TRBD1. The germline CDR1 and CDR2 sequences are SGHTA and FQGNSA. This CDR3 has 20 amino acids. V shed 5 bases, J shed 0 bases, and the junction held 18 bases outside the gene matches. For the CDR3, the DNA is TGTGCCAGCAGCCCCCGGACAGGGATTAGAACAACCTATAGCAATCAGCCCCAGCATTTT. This gives the protein CASSPRTGIRTTYSNQPQHF.

This clonotype was seen repeatedly, ten times or more. The V and J genes are TRBV20-1 and TRBJ1-6; 10 positions agree with TRBD1. Germline CDR1 reads DFQATT; CDR2 reads SNEGSKA (reference sequence). Unmatched junction bases numbered 6, after V lost 0 bases and J lost 4 bases. The CDR3 consists of 17 residues. CDR3 nucleotides: TGCAGTGCTAGAGATGGGGACAGGGGACTTTATAATTCACCCCTCCACTTT. Translated, it gives CSARDGDRGLYNSPLHF.

The chain uses TRBV27 and TRBJ1-1, with 12 bases fitting TRBD1. Unmatched junction bases numbered 3, after V lost 6 bases and J lost 4 bases. CDR3 length: 14 amino acids. CDR1 MNHEY and CDR2 SMNVEV come from the germline V gene (reference sequence). This chain's CDR3 is CASRGQGASTEAFF. The CDR3 nucleotides read TGTGCCAGCAGGGGACAGGGGGCAAGCACTGAAGCTTTCTTT.

This chain joins TRBV3-1 and TRBJ2-1; D might be TRBD1 (6 bases). Germline lookup yields CDR1 LGHDT and CDR2 YNNKEL (reference sequence). The CDR3 runs to 16 residues. Trimming took off 4 bases at V and 6 bases at J, with 19 bases between the two ends. The CDR3 here is CASSPWGHLRGNEQFF. The CDR3 DNA sequence: TGTGCCAGCAGCCCCTGGGGCCACCTCAGGGGCAATGAGCAGTTCTTC.

This chain connects TRBV7-6 to TRBJ2-5; D is ambiguous. CDR3 length equals 15 residues. Trimming cost V 3 bases and J 7 bases, with 18 bases left between them. From germline, CDR1 is SGHVS and CDR2 FNYEAQ. CDR3 protein: CASSLGTRIGGTQYF. The CDR3, as DNA: TGTGCCAGCAGCTTGGGCACCCGGATCGGTGGGACCCAGTACTTC.

The chain links TRBV5-1 to TRBJ2-7; TRBD2 agrees at 9 bases. Germline CDR1 is SGHRS and CDR2 is YFSETQ. The CDR3 loop spans 14 amino acids. V was pared by 1 base and J by 6 bases, with 5 bases of the junction left unmatched. CDR3 region: CASSLTGLASEQYF. DNA of the CDR3: TGCGCCAGCAGCTTGACAGGACTAGCGTCCGAGCAGTACTTC.

The rearrangement joins TRBV7-9 to TRBJ2-7, with 10 bases aligning to TRBD1. V gave up 4 bases and J gave up 5 bases; unmatched junction bases: 8. The CDR3 spans 15 residues. Germline CDR1 and CDR2: SEHNR and FQNEAQ (reference sequence). This chain's CDR3 is CASSSGTGAEDEQYV. In DNA form, the CDR3 reads TGTGCCAGCAGCTCCGGGACAGGGGCTGAAGACGAGCAGTACGTC.

This clonotype was counted a few times. This chain uses TRBV24-1 with TRBJ2-5, with D perhaps matching TRBD2 (5 bases). The CDR3 length is 16 residues. Trimming took off 3 bases at V and 2 bases at J, with 15 bases between the two ends. CDR1 is KGHDR and CDR2 is SFDVKD in the germline V gene. CDR3 DNA: TGTGCCACCAGTGATCCGGCGCCCACGGGGCAAGAGACCCAGTACTTC. This translates into CATSDPAPTGQETQYF.

The chain couples TRBV20-1 to TRBJ2-1, with D perhaps TRBD2 (7 bases). V was cut by 5 bases and J by 8 bases, with 13 bases left in between. CDR1 and CDR2 (germline): DFQATT, SNEGSKA (reference sequence). The CDR3 totals 12 residues. CDR3 region: CSASRGGDEQFF. The CDR3 DNA reads as TGCAGTGCTTCCCGCGGGGGCGATGAGCAGTTCTTC.

At least ten counts were recorded for this clonotype. The chain employs TRBV4-3 and TRBJ2-1; D perhaps matches TRBD2 (5 bases). The germline CDR1 and CDR2 sequences are LGHNA and YSLEER. The CDR3 loop spans 16 amino acids. V dropped 0 bases and J dropped 3 bases, with 12 bases sitting between them. The CDR3 sequence is CASSQDPGYYYNEQFF. DNA for the CDR3: TGCGCCAGCAGCCAAGACCCGGGGTACTACTACAATGAGCAGTTCTTC.

V gene TRBV11-2 combines with J gene TRBJ2-1; D possibly corresponds to TRBD1 (6 bases). Germline-derived CDR1 and CDR2 are SGHAT and FQNNGV. The CDR3 consists of 14 residues. The V gene lost 5 bases and the J gene lost 4 bases, with 12 bases spanning the gap. The CDR3: CASSAPGTYNEQFF. DNA for the CDR3: TGTGCCAGCAGCGCCCCCGGGACATACAATGAGCAGTTCTTC.

This clonotype occurred a few times. The chain couples TRBV6-5 to TRBJ1-5, with TRBD1 matching 9 bases. CDR1 is MNHEY and CDR2 is SVGAGI in the germline V gene. The CDR3 totals 15 residues. V gave up 5 bases and J gave up 6 bases; unmatched junction bases: 8. The CDR3 is CASSKTGGAGQPQHF. DNA of the CDR3: TGTGCCAGCAGTAAAACAGGGGGCGCGGGTCAGCCCCAGCATTTT.

This clonotype was recorded a few times. J is TRBJ1-2 and V is TRBV5-1; D possibly corresponds to TRBD1 (5 bases). V lost 0 bases, J lost 6 bases, and 15 bases lay in between. The CDR3 consists of 15 residues. In germline, CDR1 is SGHRS, CDR2 YFSETQ. CDR3 region: CASSLEGPPLDGYTF. As DNA, the CDR3 is TGCGCCAGCAGCTTGGAGGGACCCCCGCTTGATGGCTACACCTTC.

This chain links TRBV11-2 with TRBJ1-4, with a weak D call TRBD1 (5 bases). This CDR3 region has 17 residues. V shed 1 base and J shed 5 bases, with 17 bases lying between them. The germline V gene has CDR1 SGHAT and CDR2 FQNNGV. CDR3 in amino acids: CASSLAPPRDLNEKLFF. The CDR3 DNA reads TGTGCCAGCAGCTTAGCCCCACCTCGGGACTTAAATGAAAAACTGTTTTTT.

This clonotype was seen at least ten times. The chain joins TRBV5-1 to TRBJ2-7; TRBD2 might be the D (5 bases). The CDR3 has 13 residues. The germline gives CDR1 SGHRS, CDR2 YFSETQ. Trimming pared 1 base from V and 2 bases from J, leaving 7 bases between. CDR3 in amino acids: CASSLTSTYEQYF. CDR3 sequence (DNA): TGCGCCAGCAGCTTGACTAGTACCTACGAGCAGTACTTC. Together with reference TRBV5-1 and TRBJ2-7, the CDR3 gives the full variable domain: KAGVTQTPRYLIKTRGQQVTLSCSPISGHRSVSWYQQTPGQGLQFLFEYFSETQRNKGNFPGRFSGRQFSNSRSEMNVSTLELGDSALYLCASSLTSTYEQYFGPGTRLTVT.